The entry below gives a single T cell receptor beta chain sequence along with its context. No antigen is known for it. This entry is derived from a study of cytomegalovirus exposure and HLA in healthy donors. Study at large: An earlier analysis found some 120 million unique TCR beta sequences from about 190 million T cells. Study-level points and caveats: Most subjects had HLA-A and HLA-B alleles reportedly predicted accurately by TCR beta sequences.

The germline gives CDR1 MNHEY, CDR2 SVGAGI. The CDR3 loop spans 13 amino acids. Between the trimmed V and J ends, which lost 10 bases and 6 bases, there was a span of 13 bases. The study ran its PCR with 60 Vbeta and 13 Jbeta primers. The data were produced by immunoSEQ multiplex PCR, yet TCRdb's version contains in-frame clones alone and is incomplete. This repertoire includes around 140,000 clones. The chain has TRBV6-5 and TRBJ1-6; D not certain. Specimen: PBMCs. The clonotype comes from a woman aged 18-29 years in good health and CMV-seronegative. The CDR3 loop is CATSAGINSPLHF. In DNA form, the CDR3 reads TGTGCCACCTCAGCGGGGATTAATTCACCCCTCCACTTT.